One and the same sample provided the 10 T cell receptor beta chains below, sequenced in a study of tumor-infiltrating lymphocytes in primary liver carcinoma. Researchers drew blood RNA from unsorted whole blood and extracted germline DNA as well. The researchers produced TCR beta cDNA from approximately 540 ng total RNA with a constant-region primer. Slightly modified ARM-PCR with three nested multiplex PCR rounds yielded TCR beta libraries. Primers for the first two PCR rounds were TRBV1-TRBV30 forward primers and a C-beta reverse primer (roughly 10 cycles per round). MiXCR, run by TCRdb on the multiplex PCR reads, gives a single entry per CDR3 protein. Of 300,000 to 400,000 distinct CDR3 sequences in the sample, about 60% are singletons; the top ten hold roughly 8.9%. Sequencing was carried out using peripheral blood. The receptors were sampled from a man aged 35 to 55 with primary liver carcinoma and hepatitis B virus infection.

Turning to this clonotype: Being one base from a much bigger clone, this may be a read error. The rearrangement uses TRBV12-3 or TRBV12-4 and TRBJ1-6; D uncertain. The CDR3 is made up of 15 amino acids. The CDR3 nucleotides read TGTGCCAGCAGCCTCACCGACGGCAATAATTCACCCCCCCACTTT. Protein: CASSLTDGNNSPPHF.

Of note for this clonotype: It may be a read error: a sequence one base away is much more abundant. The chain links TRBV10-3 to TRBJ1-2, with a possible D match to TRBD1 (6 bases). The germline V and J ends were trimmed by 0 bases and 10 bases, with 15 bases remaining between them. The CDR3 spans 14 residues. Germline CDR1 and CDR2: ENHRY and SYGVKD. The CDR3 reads CAISESITGTVYTF. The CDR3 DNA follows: TGTGCCATCAGTGAGTCGATAACAGGGACTGTCTACACCTTC.

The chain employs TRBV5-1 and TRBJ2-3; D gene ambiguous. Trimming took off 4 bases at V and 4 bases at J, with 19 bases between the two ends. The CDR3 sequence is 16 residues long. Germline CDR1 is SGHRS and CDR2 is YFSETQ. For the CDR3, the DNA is TGCGCCAGCAGCCCGACCCCGGACGCTTCAGCAGATACGCAGTATTTT. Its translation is CASSPTPDASADTQYF.

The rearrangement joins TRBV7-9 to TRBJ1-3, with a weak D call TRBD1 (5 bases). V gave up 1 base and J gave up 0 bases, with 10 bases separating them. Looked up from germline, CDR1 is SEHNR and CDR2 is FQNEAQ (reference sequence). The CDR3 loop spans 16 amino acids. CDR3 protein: CASSLVGEPSGNTIYF. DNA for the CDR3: TGTGCCAGCAGCTTAGTGGGGGAACCCTCTGGAAACACCATATATTTT.

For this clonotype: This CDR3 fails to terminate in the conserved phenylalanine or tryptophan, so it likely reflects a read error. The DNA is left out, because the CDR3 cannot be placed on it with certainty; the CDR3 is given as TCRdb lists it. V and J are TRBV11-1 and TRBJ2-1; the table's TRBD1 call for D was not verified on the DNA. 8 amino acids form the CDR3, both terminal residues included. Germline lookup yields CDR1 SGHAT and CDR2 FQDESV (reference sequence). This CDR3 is CANSLGDL.

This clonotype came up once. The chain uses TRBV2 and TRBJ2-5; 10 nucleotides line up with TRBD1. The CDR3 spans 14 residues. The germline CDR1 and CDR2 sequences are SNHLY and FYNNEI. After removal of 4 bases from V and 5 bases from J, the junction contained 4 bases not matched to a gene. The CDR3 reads CASSVTGGDETQYF. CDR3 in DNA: TGTGCCAGCAGTGTGACAGGGGGCGATGAGACCCAGTACTTC.

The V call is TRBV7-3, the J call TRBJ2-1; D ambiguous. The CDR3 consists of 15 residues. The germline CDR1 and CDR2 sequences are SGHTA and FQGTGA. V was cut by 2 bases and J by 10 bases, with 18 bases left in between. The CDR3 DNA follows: TGTGCCAGCAGCTTAGGTGGGTACGGTGGGAACGAGCAGTTCTTC. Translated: CASSLGGYGGNEQFF.

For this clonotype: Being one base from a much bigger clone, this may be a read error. CDR3 sequence reads: CAISSFTSGSYEQYF. In DNA, the CDR3 is TGTGCCATCAGTTCCTTCACGAGCGGCTCCTACGAGCAGTACTTC. This chain links TRBV6-1 with TRBJ2-7, with a tentative D call TRBD2 (5 bases). The CDR3 is made up of 15 amino acids. From germline, CDR1 is MNHNS and CDR2 SASEGT.

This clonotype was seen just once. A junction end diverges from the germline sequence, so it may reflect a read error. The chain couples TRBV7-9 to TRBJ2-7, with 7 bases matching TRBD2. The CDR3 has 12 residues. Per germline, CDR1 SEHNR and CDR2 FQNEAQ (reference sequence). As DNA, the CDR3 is TGCGCCAGCAGCTGGGCGGGGGAGGAGCAGTACTTC. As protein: CASSWAGEEQYF.

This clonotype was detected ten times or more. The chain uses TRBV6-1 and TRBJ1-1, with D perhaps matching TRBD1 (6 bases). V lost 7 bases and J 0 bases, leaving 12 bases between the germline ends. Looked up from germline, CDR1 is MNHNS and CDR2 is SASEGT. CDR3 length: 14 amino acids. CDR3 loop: CASNNRAVNTEAFF. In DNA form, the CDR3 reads TGTGCCAGCAACAACAGGGCCGTGAACACTGAAGCTTTCTTT.